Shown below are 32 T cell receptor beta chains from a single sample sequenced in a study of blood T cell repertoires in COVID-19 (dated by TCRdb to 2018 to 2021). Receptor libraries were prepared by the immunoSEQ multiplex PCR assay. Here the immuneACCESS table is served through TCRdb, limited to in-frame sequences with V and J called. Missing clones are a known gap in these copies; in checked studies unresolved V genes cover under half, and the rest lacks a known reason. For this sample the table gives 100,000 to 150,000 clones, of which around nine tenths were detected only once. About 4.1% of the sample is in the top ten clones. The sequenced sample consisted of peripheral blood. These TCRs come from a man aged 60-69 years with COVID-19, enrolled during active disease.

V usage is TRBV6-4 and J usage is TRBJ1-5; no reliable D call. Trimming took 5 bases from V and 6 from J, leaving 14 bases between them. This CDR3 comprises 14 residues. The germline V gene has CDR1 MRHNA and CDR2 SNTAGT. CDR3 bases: TGTGCCAGCAGTATTGAGGGTGGCGGTCAGCCCCAGCATTTT. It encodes CASSIEGGGQPQHF.

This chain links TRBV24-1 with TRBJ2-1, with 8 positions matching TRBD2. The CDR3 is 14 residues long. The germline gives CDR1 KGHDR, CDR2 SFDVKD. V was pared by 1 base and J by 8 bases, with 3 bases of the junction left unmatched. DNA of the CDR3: TGTGCCACCAGTGATTTTCGGGGGGGCGATGAGCAGTTCTTC. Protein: CATSDFRGGDEQFF.

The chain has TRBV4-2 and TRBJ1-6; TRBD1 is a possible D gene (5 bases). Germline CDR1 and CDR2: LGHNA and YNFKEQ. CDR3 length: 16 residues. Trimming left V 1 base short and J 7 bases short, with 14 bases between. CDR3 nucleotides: TGTGCCAGCAGCCAAGTAGCAGGACAAGAAAATTCACCCCTCCACTTT. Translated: CASSQVAGQENSPLHF.

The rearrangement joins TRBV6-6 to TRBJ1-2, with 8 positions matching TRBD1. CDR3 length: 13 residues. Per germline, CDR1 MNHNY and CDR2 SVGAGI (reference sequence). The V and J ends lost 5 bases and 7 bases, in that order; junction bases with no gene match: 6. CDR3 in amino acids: CASSTTGVRGYTF. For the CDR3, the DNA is TGTGCCAGCAGTACGACAGGGGTGCGTGGCTACACCTTC.

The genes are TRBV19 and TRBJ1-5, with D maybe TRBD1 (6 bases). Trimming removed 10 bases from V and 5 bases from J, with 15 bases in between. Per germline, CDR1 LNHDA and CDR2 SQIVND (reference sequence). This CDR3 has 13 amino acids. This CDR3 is CATFFRGDQPQHF. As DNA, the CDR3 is TGTGCCACCTTCTTCAGGGGCGATCAGCCCCAGCATTTT. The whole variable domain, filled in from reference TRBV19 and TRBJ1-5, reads DGGITQSPKYLFRKEGQNVTLSCEQNLNHDAMYWYRQDPGQGLRLIYYSQIVNDFQKGDIAEGYSVSREKKESFPLTVTSAQKNPTAFYLCATFFRGDQPQHFGDGTRLSIL.

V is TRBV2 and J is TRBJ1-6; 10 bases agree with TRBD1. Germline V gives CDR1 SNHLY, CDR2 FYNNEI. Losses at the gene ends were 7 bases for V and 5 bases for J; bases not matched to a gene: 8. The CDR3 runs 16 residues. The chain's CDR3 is CASTTDRGRHNSPLHF. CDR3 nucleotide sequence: TGTGCCAGCACTACTGACAGGGGGCGCCATAATTCACCCCTCCACTTT.

CDR3 bases: TGTGCCAGCAGAATATCGGGACTAGCCTACGAGCAGTACTTC. It encodes CASRISGLAYEQYF. The genes are TRBV2 and TRBJ2-7, with 8 bases fitting TRBD2. This CDR3 spans 14 amino acids. CDR1 and CDR2 from the germline V gene are SNHLY and FYNNEI. V dropped 6 bases and J dropped 2; count of bases not matched to a gene: 6.

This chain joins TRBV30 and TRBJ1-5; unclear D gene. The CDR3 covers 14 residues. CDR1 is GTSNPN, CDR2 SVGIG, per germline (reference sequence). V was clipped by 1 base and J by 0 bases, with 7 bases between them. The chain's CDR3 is CAWSAVYSNQPQHF. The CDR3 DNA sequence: TGTGCCTGGAGTGCCGTATATAGCAATCAGCCCCAGCATTTT.

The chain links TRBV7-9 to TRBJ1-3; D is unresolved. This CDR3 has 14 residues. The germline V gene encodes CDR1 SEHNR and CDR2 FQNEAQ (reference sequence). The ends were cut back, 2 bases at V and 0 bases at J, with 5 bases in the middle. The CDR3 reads CASSLSLSGNTIYF. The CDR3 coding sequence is TGTGCCAGCAGCTTATCCCTCTCTGGAAACACCATATATTTT.

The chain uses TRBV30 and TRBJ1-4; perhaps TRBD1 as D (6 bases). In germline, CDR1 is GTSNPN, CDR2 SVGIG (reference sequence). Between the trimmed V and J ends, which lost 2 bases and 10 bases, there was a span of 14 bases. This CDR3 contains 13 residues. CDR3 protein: CAWSISTGAKLFF. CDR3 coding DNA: TGTGCCTGGAGTATTTCGACAGGAGCAAAACTGTTTTTT.

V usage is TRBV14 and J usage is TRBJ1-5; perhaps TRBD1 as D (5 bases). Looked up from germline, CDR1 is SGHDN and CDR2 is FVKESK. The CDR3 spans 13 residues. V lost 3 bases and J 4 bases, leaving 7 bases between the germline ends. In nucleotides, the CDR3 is TGTGCCAGCAGCCACAGGGATAATCAGCCCCAGCATTTT. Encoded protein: CASSHRDNQPQHF.

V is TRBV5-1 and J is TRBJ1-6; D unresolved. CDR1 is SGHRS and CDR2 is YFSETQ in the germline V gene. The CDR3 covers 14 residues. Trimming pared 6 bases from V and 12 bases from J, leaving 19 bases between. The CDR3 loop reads CASTLDSGPGPLHF. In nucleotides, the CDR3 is TGCGCCAGCACCTTAGACTCCGGCCCGGGACCCCTCCACTTT.

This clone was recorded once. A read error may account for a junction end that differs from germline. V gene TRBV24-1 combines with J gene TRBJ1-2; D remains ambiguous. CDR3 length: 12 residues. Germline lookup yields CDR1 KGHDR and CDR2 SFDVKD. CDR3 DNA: TGTGCCATCAGTCAGGAGGACTATGGCTACACCTTC. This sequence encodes CAISQEDYGYTF.

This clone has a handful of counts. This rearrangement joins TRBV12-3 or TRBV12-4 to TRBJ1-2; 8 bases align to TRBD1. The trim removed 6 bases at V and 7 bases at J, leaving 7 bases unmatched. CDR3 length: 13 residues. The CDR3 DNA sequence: TGTGCCAGCAGAAACAGGGGGGGGTCTGGCTACACCTTC. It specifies CASRNRGGSGYTF.

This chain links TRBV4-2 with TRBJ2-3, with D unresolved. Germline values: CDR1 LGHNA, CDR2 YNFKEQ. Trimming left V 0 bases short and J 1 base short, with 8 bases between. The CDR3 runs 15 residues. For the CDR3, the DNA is TGTGCCAGCAGCCAAGATGGCAAACGCACAGATACGCAGTATTTT. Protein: CASSQDGKRTDTQYF.

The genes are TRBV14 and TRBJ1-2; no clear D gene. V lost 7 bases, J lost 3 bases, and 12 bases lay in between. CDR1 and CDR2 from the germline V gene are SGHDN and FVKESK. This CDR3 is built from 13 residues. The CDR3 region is CASTLGRDYGYTF. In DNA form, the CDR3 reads TGTGCCAGCACCCTGGGGAGGGACTATGGCTACACCTTC.

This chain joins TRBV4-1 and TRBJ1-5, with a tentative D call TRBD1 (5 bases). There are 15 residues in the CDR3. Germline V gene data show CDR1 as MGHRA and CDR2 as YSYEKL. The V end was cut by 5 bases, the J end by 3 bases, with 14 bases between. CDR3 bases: TGCGCCAGCAGCTCACCTGACAGAAACAATCAGCCCCAGCATTTT. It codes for CASSSPDRNNQPQHF.

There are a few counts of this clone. Here the CDR3 DNA reads TGTGCCAGCAGCCCCTCGGGAGGGAATCAGCCCCAGCATTTT. Its protein is CASSPSGGNQPQHF. V and J are TRBV7-9 and TRBJ1-5, with D hard to call. With 5 bases removed from V and 4 bases from J, the gap between germline ends came to 12 bases. Germline V CDR1 and CDR2: SEHNR, FQNEAQ (reference sequence). The CDR3 has 14 residues.

The CDR3 sequence: CASSSPPGHMNTEAFF. CDR3 coding DNA: TGTGCCAGCAGCTCCCCGCCGGGACACATGAACACTGAAGCTTTCTTT. The chain links TRBV7-2 to TRBJ1-1; tentatively, D is TRBD1 (6 bases). The CDR3 has 16 amino acids. CDR1 is SGHTA and CDR2 is FQGNSA in the germline V gene. V lost 4 bases and J 0 bases, leaving 15 bases between the germline ends.

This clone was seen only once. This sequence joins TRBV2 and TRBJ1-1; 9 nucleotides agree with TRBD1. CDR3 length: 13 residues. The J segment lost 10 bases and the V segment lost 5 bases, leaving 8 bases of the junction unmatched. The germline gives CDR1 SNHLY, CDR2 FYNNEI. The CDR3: CASSPGQGPIAFF. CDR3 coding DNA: TGTGCCAGCAGTCCCGGACAGGGGCCGATAGCTTTCTTT.

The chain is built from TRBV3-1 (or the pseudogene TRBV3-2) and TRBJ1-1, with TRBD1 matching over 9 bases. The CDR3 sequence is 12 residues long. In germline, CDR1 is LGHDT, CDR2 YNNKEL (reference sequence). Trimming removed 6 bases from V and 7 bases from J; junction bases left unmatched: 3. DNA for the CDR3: TGTGCCAGCAGACAGACAGGGGGTGAAGCTTTCTTT. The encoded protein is CASRQTGGEAFF.

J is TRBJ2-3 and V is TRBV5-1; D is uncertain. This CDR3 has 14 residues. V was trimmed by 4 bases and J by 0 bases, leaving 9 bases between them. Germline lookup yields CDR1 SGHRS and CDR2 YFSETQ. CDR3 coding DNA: TGCGCCAGCAGCGACGACACTAGCACAGATACGCAGTATTTT. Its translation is CASSDDTSTDTQYF.

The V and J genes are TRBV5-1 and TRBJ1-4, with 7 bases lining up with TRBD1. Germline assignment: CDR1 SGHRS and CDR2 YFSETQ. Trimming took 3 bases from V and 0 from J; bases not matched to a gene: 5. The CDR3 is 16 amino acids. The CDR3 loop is CASSSDRDATNEKLFF. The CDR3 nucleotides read TGCGCCAGCAGCTCTGACAGGGATGCAACTAATGAAAAACTGTTTTTT.

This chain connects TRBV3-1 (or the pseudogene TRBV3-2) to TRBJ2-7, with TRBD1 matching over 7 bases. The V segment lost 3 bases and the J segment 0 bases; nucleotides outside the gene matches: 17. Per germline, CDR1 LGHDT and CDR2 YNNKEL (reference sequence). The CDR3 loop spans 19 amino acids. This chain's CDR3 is CASSHPAGDSVFSSYEQYF. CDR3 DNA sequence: TGTGCCAGCAGCCATCCCGCCGGGGACAGCGTATTCTCCTCCTACGAGCAGTACTTC.

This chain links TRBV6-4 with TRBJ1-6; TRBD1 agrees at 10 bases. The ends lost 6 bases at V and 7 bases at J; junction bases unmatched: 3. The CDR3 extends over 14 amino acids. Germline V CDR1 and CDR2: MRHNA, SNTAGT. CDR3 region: CASSSGQGNSPLHF. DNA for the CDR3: TGTGCCAGCAGCTCGGGACAGGGGAATTCACCCCTCCACTTT.

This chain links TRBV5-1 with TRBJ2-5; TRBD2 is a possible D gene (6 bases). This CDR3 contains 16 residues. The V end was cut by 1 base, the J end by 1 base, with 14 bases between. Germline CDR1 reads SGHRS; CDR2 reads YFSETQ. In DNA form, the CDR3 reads TGCGCCAGCAGCTTGTATGGCGGGAACCTCCAAGAGACCCAGTACTTC. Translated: CASSLYGGNLQETQYF. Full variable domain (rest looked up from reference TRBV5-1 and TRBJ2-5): KAGVTQTPRYLIKTRGQQVTLSCSPISGHRSVSWYQQTPGQGLQFLFEYFSETQRNKGNFPGRFSGRQFSNSRSEMNVSTLELGDSALYLCASSLYGGNLQETQYFGPGTRLLVL.

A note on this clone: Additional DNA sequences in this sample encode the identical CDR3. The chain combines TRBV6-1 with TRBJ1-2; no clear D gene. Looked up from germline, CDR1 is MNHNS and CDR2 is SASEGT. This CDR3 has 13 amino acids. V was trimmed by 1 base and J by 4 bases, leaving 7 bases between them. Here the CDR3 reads CASSEGGAYGYTF. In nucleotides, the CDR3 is TGTGCCAGCAGTGAAGGGGGAGCCTATGGCTACACCTTC.

CDR3 DNA: TGTGCCAGCAGCTTAGATATTCAGGGGACAGGGGGATACAATGAGCAGTTCTTC. Protein product: CASSLDIQGTGGYNEQFF. This rearrangement joins TRBV7-6 to TRBJ2-1; 11 nucleotides line up with TRBD1. Germline-derived CDR1 and CDR2 are SGHVS and FNYEAQ. Germline trimming cut 1 base from V and 4 bases from J; bases unmatched to any gene: 9. The CDR3 consists of 18 residues.

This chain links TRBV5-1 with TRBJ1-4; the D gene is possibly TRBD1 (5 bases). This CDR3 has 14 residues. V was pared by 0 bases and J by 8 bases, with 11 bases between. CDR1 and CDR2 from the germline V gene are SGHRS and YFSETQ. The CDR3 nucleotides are TGCGCCAGCAGCTTGGCGGCAGGGAACGAAAAACTGTTTTTT. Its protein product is CASSLAAGNEKLFF. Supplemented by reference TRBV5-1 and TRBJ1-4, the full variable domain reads KAGVTQTPRYLIKTRGQQVTLSCSPISGHRSVSWYQQTPGQGLQFLFEYFSETQRNKGNFPGRFSGRQFSNSRSEMNVSTLELGDSALYLCASSLAAGNEKLFFGSGTQLSVL.

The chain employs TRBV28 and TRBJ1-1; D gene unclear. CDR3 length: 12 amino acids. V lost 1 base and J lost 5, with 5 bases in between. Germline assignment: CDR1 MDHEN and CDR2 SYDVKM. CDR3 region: CASSLYVTEAFF. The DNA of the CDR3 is TGTGCCAGCAGTTTATATGTAACTGAAGCTTTCTTT.

The CDR3 loop reads CASSDDRGYGYTF. The CDR3 bases are TGTGCCAGCAGCGACGACAGGGGGTATGGCTACACCTTC. This sequence joins TRBV9 and TRBJ1-2; 9 positions agree with TRBD1. Germline V gives CDR1 SGDLS, CDR2 YYNGEE. V gave up 3 bases and J gave up 5 bases; unmatched junction bases: 2. CDR3 length: 13 amino acids.

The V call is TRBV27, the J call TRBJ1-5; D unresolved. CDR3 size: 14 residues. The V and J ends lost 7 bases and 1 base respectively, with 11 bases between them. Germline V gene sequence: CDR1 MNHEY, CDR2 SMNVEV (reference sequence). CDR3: CASKSGASNQPQHF. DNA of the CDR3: TGTGCCAGCAAATCGGGAGCAAGCAATCAGCCCCAGCATTTT.